Below are 18 T cell receptor beta chains sequenced from a single sample in a study of T cell responses to AZD1222 COVID-19 vaccine. Measured with immunoSEQ multiplex PCR; TCRdb has only the in-frame clones, and not every one. Of 150,000 to 190,000 clones listed, 90% were seen once; the top ten hold 1.8%. Material: peripheral blood, obtained on day 0 of AZD1222 vaccination. These receptors were collected from an adult in good health.

This clone was observed a handful of times. The genes are TRBV21-1 and TRBJ1-2; the table's D call, TRBD1, has no DNA check behind it. TRBV21-1 is recorded as a pseudogene. The CDR3 is made up of 14 amino acids. CDR3 region: CASKNDRGNYGYTF. The DNA of the CDR3 is TGTGCCAGCAAAAACGACAGGGGAAACTATGGCTACACCTTC.

J is TRBJ2-1 and V is TRBV4-1; D ambiguous. The length of the CDR3 is 17 residues. Germline V gene sequence: CDR1 MGHRA, CDR2 YSYEKL. V was cut by 3 bases and J by 2 bases, with 17 bases left in between. For the CDR3, the DNA is TGCGCCAGCAGCCAGAGGAAAGCGCAGGAACCCTACAATGAGCAGTTCTTC. Its translation is CASSQRKAQEPYNEQFF.

The chain joins TRBV6-5 to TRBJ1-6, with a tentative D call TRBD1 (6 bases). Germline lookup yields CDR1 MNHEY and CDR2 SVGAGI. This CDR3 is built from 14 residues. The V end was cut by 2 bases, the J end by 7 bases, with 9 bases between. CDR3: CASSYGGQNSPLHF. The CDR3, as DNA: TGTGCCAGCAGTTACGGGGGGCAGAATTCACCCCTCCACTTT.

The chain links TRBV4-3 to TRBJ1-2; D is uncertain. Germline V lookup: CDR1 LGHNA, CDR2 YSLEER. The CDR3 contains 15 residues. Trimming stripped 0 bases from V and 5 bases from J, with 13 bases between. The CDR3 protein is CASSQDGSTAYGYTF. The CDR3 coding sequence is TGCGCCAGCAGCCAAGATGGTAGTACAGCTTATGGCTACACCTTC.

The rearrangement uses TRBV28 and TRBJ1-4, with D tentatively TRBD1 (6 bases). The CDR3 is made up of 15 amino acids. Germline-derived CDR1 and CDR2 are MDHEN and SYDVKM. With 5 bases removed from V and 4 bases from J, the gap between germline ends came to 14 bases. The CDR3 sequence is CASSPYRESNEKLFF. The CDR3 DNA reads TGTGCCAGCAGTCCGTACAGGGAGAGTAATGAAAAACTGTTTTTT.

The rearrangement joins TRBV7-2 to TRBJ2-6, with TRBD1 as a possible D gene (5 bases). V lost 7 bases to trimming and J lost 6 bases, with 19 bases between them. Germline values: CDR1 SGHTA, CDR2 FQGNSA. This CDR3 contains 16 residues. CDR3 bases: TGTGCCAGCAACCTGCAGCCTCAGGGTACGGCCAACGTCCTGACTTTC. This sequence encodes CASNLQPQGTANVLTF.

CDR3 in DNA: TGTGCCAGCAGCCGACAGGGGCGCGGCTATGGCTACACCTTC. Amino acid sequence: CASSRQGRGYGYTF. J is TRBJ1-2 and V is TRBV28; 8 bases fit TRBD1. Trimming took 6 bases from V and 4 from J; bases not matched to a gene: 7. The CDR3 contains 14 residues. Looked up from germline, CDR1 is MDHEN and CDR2 is SYDVKM.

The rearrangement links TRBV27 to TRBJ2-7; D call uncertain. V was clipped by 4 bases and J by 6 bases, with 13 bases between them. Germline V gene data show CDR1 as MNHEY and CDR2 as SMNVEV (reference sequence). CDR3 length: 13 residues. The CDR3 DNA follows: TGTGCCAGCAGTTCTGGGCTCCTAGGCGAGCAGTACTTC. Encoded protein: CASSSGLLGEQYF.

The chain has TRBV7-3 and TRBJ1-2; D is unresolved. CDR1 and CDR2 (germline): SGHTA, FQGTGA. The V end was cut by 2 bases, the J end by 2 bases, with 18 bases between. The CDR3 runs 17 residues. The CDR3: CASSLRPAGFGNYGYTF. The CDR3 nucleotides are TGTGCCAGCAGCTTACGTCCAGCGGGCTTTGGGAACTATGGCTACACCTTC.

This clone was seen once. The chain combines TRBV10-3 with TRBJ2-1; TRBD2 matches at 14 bases. V was clipped by 5 bases and J by 12 bases; unmatched bases: 12. Per the germline V gene, CDR1 is ENHRY and CDR2 is SYGVKD. CDR3 size: 16 residues. The CDR3 nucleotides are TGTGCCATCAGTCAAGGGGGGACTAGCGGGAGTAGTTGGCAGTTCTTC. This translates into CAISQGGTSGSSWQFF.

The genes are TRBV6-5 and TRBJ2-1; 9 positions match TRBD2. Germline-derived CDR1 and CDR2 are MNHEY and SVGAGI. Trimming removed 4 bases from V and 1 base from J; junction bases left unmatched: 5. The CDR3 extends over 16 amino acids. CDR3 amino acids: CASSSQTSGSYNEQFF. In DNA, the CDR3 is TGTGCCAGCAGTTCCCAGACTAGCGGTTCCTACAATGAGCAGTTCTTC.

CDR3 sequence (DNA): TGTGCCAGCAGCTTTACAGTGAACACTGAAGCTTTCTTT. It encodes CASSFTVNTEAFF. This chain links TRBV7-3 with TRBJ1-1; D not certain. The CDR3 loop spans 13 amino acids. Germline CDR1 reads SGHTA; CDR2 reads FQGTGA. V was clipped by 3 bases and J by 0 bases, with 5 bases between them.

The genes are TRBV28 and TRBJ1-1, with 8 bases fitting TRBD1. Per germline, CDR1 MDHEN and CDR2 SYDVKM. V lost 3 bases to trimming and J lost 1 base; unmatched junction nucleotides: 7. The CDR3 covers 16 residues. The DNA of the CDR3 is TGTGCCAGCAGTTTTAGGACCGGGACAGGGAACACTGAAGCTTTCTTT. It encodes CASSFRTGTGNTEAFF.

The V call is TRBV7-2, the J call TRBJ1-5; D remains unclear. This CDR3 is 16 amino acids long. Germline V gene sequence: CDR1 SGHTA, CDR2 FQGNSA. Deletions cut 1 base from V and 4 bases from J, with 14 bases between. The CDR3 sequence: CASSLVAGIGNQPQHF. Here the CDR3 DNA reads TGTGCCAGCAGCTTAGTAGCGGGTATAGGTAATCAGCCCCAGCATTTT.

This chain uses TRBV7-2 with TRBJ2-1; TRBD1 might be the D (5 bases). This CDR3 has 12 amino acids. Germline lookup yields CDR1 SGHTA and CDR2 FQGNSA. Trimming pared 1 base from V and 10 bases from J, leaving 8 bases between. The CDR3 sequence: CASSLEWGEQFF. CDR3 nucleotide sequence: TGTGCCAGCAGCTTAGAGTGGGGCGAGCAGTTCTTC.

The V and J genes are TRBV10-3 and TRBJ1-4; D is uncertain. V lost 0 bases and J lost 8, with 10 bases in between. The CDR3 sequence is 14 residues long. Germline CDR1 is ENHRY and CDR2 is SYGVKD. CDR3 protein: CAISESRVGEKLFF. The DNA of the CDR3 is TGTGCCATCAGTGAGTCAAGGGTAGGCGAAAAACTGTTTTTT.

J is TRBJ2-7 and V is TRBV5-6; maybe TRBD1 (6 bases). Trimming shortened V by 0 bases and J by 2 bases, and 9 bases separated the two germline ends. CDR3 size: 14 residues. Germline lookup yields CDR1 SGHDT and CDR2 YYEEEE. CDR3 bases: TGTGCCAGCAGCTTGGTAGGGGGACCCTACGAGCAGTACTTC. Translating it yields CASSLVGGPYEQYF. The full variable domain, its missing parts supplied by reference TRBV5-6 and TRBJ2-7, is DAGVTQSPTHLIKTRGQQVTLRCSPKSGHDTVSWYQQALGQGPQFIFQYYEEEERQRGNFPDRFSGHQFPNYSSELNVNALLLGDSALYLCASSLVGGPYEQYFGPGTRLTVT.

This chain joins TRBV6-2 or TRBV6-3 and TRBJ1-4; possible D gene TRBD1, 6 bases. The V end was cut by 6 bases, the J end by 2 bases, with 13 bases between. This CDR3 spans 15 amino acids. Per the germline V gene, CDR1 is MNHEY and CDR2 is SVGEGT. The CDR3 protein is CASSQGGLTNEKLFF. CDR3 in DNA: TGTGCCAGCAGCCAAGGGGGGTTGACTAATGAAAAACTGTTTTTT.